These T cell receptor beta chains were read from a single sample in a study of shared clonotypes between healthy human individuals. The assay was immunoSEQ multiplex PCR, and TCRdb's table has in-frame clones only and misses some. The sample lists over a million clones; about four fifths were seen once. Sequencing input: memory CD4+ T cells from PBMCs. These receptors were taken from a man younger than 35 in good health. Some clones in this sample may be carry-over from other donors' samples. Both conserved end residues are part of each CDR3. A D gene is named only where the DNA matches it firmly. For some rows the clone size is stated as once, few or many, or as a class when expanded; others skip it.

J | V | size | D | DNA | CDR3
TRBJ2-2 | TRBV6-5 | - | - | TGTGCCACACGTCGGGACCGGACGGGGGAGCTGTTTTTT | CATRRDRTGELFF
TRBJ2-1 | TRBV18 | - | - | TGTGCCAGCTCACCGCTGCGAGGGGAGCAGTTCTTC | CASSPLRGEQFF
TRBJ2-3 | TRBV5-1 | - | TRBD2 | TGCGCCAGCAGCTCAGCGGGAGGGAGCCCAGATACGCAGTATTTT | CASSSAGGSPDTQYF
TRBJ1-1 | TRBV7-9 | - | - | TGTGCCAGCAGCTCTACAGGGCGCGCCACTGAAGCTTTCTTT | CASSSTGRATEAFF
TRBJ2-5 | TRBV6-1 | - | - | TGTGCCAGCAGCGAGCTTTGGGAGACCCAGTACTTC | CASSELWETQYF
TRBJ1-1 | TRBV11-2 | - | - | TGTGCCAGCAGCTTAGGGGAAGTGGCTTTCTTT | CASSLGEVAFF
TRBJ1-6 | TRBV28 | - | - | TGTGCCAGCAGTCCAACAAGGGCAGGGTGGGATTCACCCCTCCACTTT | CASSPTRAGWDSPLHF
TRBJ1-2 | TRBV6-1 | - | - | TGTGCCAGCAGTGAAGCAGGCGGAGAACTTAACTATGGCTACACCTTC | CASSEAGGELNYGYTF
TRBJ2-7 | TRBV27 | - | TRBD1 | TGTGCCAGCAGCCTCTGGGCAAGGGACAGGGTCCACGAGCAGTACTTC | CASSLWARDRVHEQYF
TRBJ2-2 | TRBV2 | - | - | TGTGCCAGCTTCCTGGGACCGAACACCGGGGAGCTGTTTTTT | CASFLGPNTGELFF
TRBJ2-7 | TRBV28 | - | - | TGTGCCAGCAGCGGGGCCCAAGGTCGATCCCTCTACGAGCAGTACTTC | CASSGAQGRSLYEQYF
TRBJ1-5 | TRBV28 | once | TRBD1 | TGTGCCAGCAGCACACAGGGGGCGTGGGATCAGCCCCAGCATTTT | CASSTQGAWDQPQHF
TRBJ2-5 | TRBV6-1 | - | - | TGTGCCAGCAGTGAAGCGCTCGGACGCAGGGAGACCCAGTACTTC | CASSEALGRRETQYF
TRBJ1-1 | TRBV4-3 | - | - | TGCGCCAGCAGCCACGTCGGGGGGAAGGGGAACACTGAAGCTTTCTTT | CASSHVGGKGNTEAFF
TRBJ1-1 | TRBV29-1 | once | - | TGCAGCACCCGGACGGCGAACACTGAAGCTTTCTTT | CSTRTANTEAFF
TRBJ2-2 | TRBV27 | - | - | TGTGCCAGCAGTTTAGAATTCCCTCGGACCGGGGAGCTGTTTTTT | CASSLEFPRTGELFF
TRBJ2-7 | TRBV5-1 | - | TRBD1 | TGCGCCAGCAGAGCCGGGACAGGGGAAGCCTACGAGCAGTACTTC | CASRAGTGEAYEQYF
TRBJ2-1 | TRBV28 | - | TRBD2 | TGTGCCAGCAGGGGACTAGCGGGAGGCTCCTACAATGAGCAGTTCTTC | CASRGLAGGSYNEQFF
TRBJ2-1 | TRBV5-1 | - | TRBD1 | TGCGCCAGCAAGGAGGGGACAGGGAGGATCAATGAGCAGTTCTTC | CASKEGTGRINEQFF
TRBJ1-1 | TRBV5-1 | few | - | TGCGCCAGCAGCCAGGGACGGGGGAACACTGAAGCTTTCTTT | CASSQGRGNTEAFF
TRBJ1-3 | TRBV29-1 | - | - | TGCAGAGCTTTGATCTCTGGAAACACCATATATTTT | CRALISGNTIYF
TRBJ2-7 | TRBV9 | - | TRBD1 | TGTGCCAGCAGCGTAGGACAGGGGGCCATCTACGAGCAGTACTTC | CASSVGQGAIYEQYF